The 6 T cell receptor beta chains listed next were all sequenced from one sample in a study of beta chain features in type 1 diabetes. The authors reverse transcribed all of the isolated RNA, so sequencing captured expressed TCRB transcripts. Profiled with immunoSEQ multiplex PCR; TCRdb holds only in-frame clones, not every one. The sample lists around 310,000 clones, approximately 11% occurring once. Material: naive CD4+ T cells from blood. All receptors derive from a woman in her 30s in good health.

The chain is built from TRBV19 and TRBJ2-1; tentative D call: TRBD2 (5 bases). Germline CDR1 reads LNHDA; CDR2 reads SQIVND (reference sequence). Trimming stripped 5 bases from V and 3 bases from J, with 11 bases between. CDR3 length equals 14 residues. CDR3 DNA sequence: TGTGCCAGTAGTGATACTAGTCTCTACAATGAGCAGTTCTTC. Translated: CASSDTSLYNEQFF.

The chain couples TRBV11-1 to TRBJ2-1, with D perhaps matching TRBD1 (6 bases). The germline CDR1 and CDR2 sequences are SGHAT and FQDESV (reference sequence). The CDR3 is 16 amino acids. The V and J ends lost 1 base and 1 base respectively, with 11 bases between them. The CDR3 here is CASSLGLGHSYNEQFF. The CDR3 bases are TGTGCCAGCAGCTTAGGATTGGGACATTCCTACAATGAGCAGTTCTTC.

A few counts support this clone. The gene calls are TRBV7-2 and TRBJ2-1, with 7 bases aligning to TRBD2. Germline CDR1 reads SGHTA; CDR2 reads FQGNSA. The V gene end was trimmed by 6 bases and the J gene end by 5 bases; junction bases not matched to a gene: 7. The CDR3 extends over 14 amino acids. The CDR3 loop is CASRGGVGHNEQFF. The CDR3, as DNA: TGTGCCAGCAGGGGAGGGGTCGGGCACAATGAGCAGTTCTTC. Full variable domain (outside the CDR3, taken from reference TRBV7-2 and TRBJ2-1): GAGVSQSPSNKVTEKGKDVELRCDPISGHTALYWYRQSLGQGLEFLIYFQGNSAPDKSGLPSDRFSAERTGGSVSTLTIQRTQQEDSAVYLCASRGGVGHNEQFFGPGTRLTVL.

This sequence joins TRBV13 and TRBJ2-3; 11 positions agree with TRBD1. Trimming cost V 3 bases and J 6 bases; bases outside gene matches: 8. The V gene's germline CDR1 is PRHDT and CDR2 FYEKMQ (reference sequence). This CDR3 spans 16 amino acids. DNA of the CDR3: TGTGCCAGCAGCTTCCGGACAGGGGGCACGTTGGATACGCAGTATTTT. The encoded protein is CASSFRTGGTLDTQYF.

This clone has more than one count but fewer than ten. V gene TRBV29-1 combines with J gene TRBJ1-1; D is perhaps TRBD1 (6 bases). Germline V CDR1 and CDR2: SQVTM, ANQGSEA. The CDR3 contains 13 residues. V was cut by 7 bases and J by 0 bases, with 12 bases left in between. The CDR3 bases are TGCAGCGGGGGGGGCCGATTGAACACTGAAGCTTTCTTT. Translated, it gives CSGGGRLNTEAFF.

This clone occurred a few times. This chain joins TRBV18 and TRBJ2-5; TRBD1 agrees at 8 bases. The V gene's germline CDR1 is KGHSH and CDR2 LQKENI. J gave up 5 bases and V 6 bases, and 5 bases lay outside the gene matches. This CDR3 has 13 amino acids. Written as DNA, the CDR3 is TGTGCCAGCTCGCGACAGGGGACCGAGACCCAGTACTTC. Protein: CASSRQGTETQYF.